These T cell receptor beta chains were read from a single sample in a study of human T cells and chemical hapten exposure. TCRdb redid the calling of the RACE reads with MiXCR, one entry per CDR3 protein. The repertoire holds about 360,000 distinct CDR3 sequences, with 4% to 5.5% as singletons. The specimen comprised whole blood, sampled in connection with sensitization to the hapten diphenylcyclopropenone (DPC). The receptors shown here come from a woman aged 45 to 65 with alopecia areata. Some clones in this sample may be carry-over from other donors' samples. CDR3s include the opening cysteine and the closing phenylalanine or tryptophan. The order of the fields is D gene, V gene, clone size, J gene, CDR3 protein, CDR3 DNA. The D gene is left open where the match is weak. Not every row has a clone size; where given, it reads once, few, many or a size class.

D: .; V: TRBV2; size: many; J: TRBJ1-3; CDR3: CASSGDLTGNSGNTIYF; DNA: TGTGCCAGCAGTGGAGATCTCACAGGGAACTCTGGAAACACCATATATTTT
D: .; V: TRBV27; size: few; J: TRBJ2-5; CDR3: CASSLNPRRKTQYF; DNA: TGTGCCAGCAGTTTAAACCCGAGGCGAAAGACCCAGTACTTC
D: TRBD2; V: TRBV29-1; size: many; J: TRBJ2-3; CDR3: CSVGLAGSTDTQYF; DNA: TGCAGCGTTGGACTAGCGGGTTCCACAGATACGCAGTATTTT
D: .; V: TRBV4-1; size: .; J: TRBJ2-1; CDR3: CASSQDDGGGNEQFF; DNA: TGCGCCAGCAGCCAAGATGACGGGGGCGGGAATGAGCAGTTCTTC
D: .; V: TRBV7-2; size: many; J: TRBJ2-3; CDR3: CASSFLGGFTDTQYF; DNA: TGTGCCAGCAGCTTTCTAGGGGGATTCACAGATACGCAGTATTTT
D: .; V: TRBV4-2; size: many; J: TRBJ2-7; CDR3: CASSEVGARYEQYF; DNA: TGTGCCAGCAGCGAAGTGGGGGCGCGCTACGAGCAGTACTTC
D: .; V: TRBV12-3/TRBV12-4; size: many; J: TRBJ1-6; CDR3: CASSLAQGNSPLHF; DNA: TGTGCCAGCAGTTTAGCGCAGGGGAATTCACCCCTCCACTTT
D: .; V: TRBV6-2/TRBV6-3; size: many; J: TRBJ1-1; CDR3: CASSYEGHTEAFF; DNA: TGTGCCAGCAGTTACGAGGGGCACACTGAAGCTTTCTTT
D: .; V: TRBV13; size: .; J: TRBJ1-6; CDR3: CASSLGRDSSYNSPLHF; DNA: TGTGCCAGCAGCTTAGGCCGAGATAGCTCCTATAATTCACCCCTCCACTTT
D: .; V: TRBV6-6; size: few; J: TRBJ1-6; CDR3: CASSTSGEGNSPLHF; DNA: TGTGCCAGCAGTACCTCAGGGGAAGGTAATTCACCCCTCCACTTT
D: .; V: TRBV20-1; size: many; J: TRBJ2-3; CDR3: CSAIRVGKNTDTQYF; DNA: TGCAGTGCTATAAGAGTGGGCAAGAACACAGATACGCAGTATTTT
D: TRBD2; V: TRBV5-1; size: many; J: TRBJ2-3; CDR3: CASSLDGTSGGAWADTQYF; DNA: TGCGCCAGCAGCTTGGACGGGACTAGCGGGGGGGCCTGGGCAGATACGCAGTATTTT
D: .; V: TRBV11-2; size: many; J: TRBJ1-5; CDR3: CASSPHDRGPQHF; DNA: TGTGCCAGCAGCCCCCATGATCGGGGGCCCCAGCATTTT
D: .; V: TRBV12-3/TRBV12-4; size: many; J: TRBJ1-1; CDR3: CASTKPTVNTEAFF; DNA: TGTGCCAGCACCAAACCCACAGTTAACACTGAAGCTTTCTTT
D: .; V: TRBV28; size: .; J: TRBJ2-1; CDR3: CASSLRKGEQFF; DNA: TGTGCCAGCAGTTTACGGAAGGGTGAGCAGTTCTTC
D: .; V: TRBV28; size: .; J: TRBJ1-5; CDR3: CASSLTRQGNQPQHF; DNA: TGTGCCAGCAGTTTAACTAGGCAGGGCAATCAGCCCCAGCATTTT
D: .; V: TRBV9; size: .; J: TRBJ2-7; CDR3: CASSGSGILSYEQYF; DNA: TGTGCCAGCAGCGGGTCGGGGATCCTCTCCTACGAGCAGTACTTC
D: .; V: TRBV10-3; size: few; J: TRBJ2-7; CDR3: CAISEQTSYEQYF; DNA: TGTGCCATCAGTGAACAGACGTCCTACGAGCAGTACTTC
D: .; V: TRBV13; size: few; J: TRBJ2-2; CDR3: CASSWGSPNTGELFF; DNA: TGTGCCAGCAGCTGGGGCAGCCCGAACACCGGGGAGCTGTTTTTT
D: TRBD2; V: TRBV4-2; size: few; J: TRBJ2-7; CDR3: CASSPGAGITYEQYF; DNA: TGTGCCAGCAGCCCCGGAGCGGGGATTACCTACGAGCAGTACTTC
D: .; V: TRBV27; size: many; J: TRBJ1-1; CDR3: CASMNPDAKIGEAFF; DNA: TGTGCCAGCATGAACCCGGACGCTAAAATAGGTGAAGCTTTCTTT
D: .; V: TRBV6-5; size: many; J: TRBJ2-2; CDR3: CASRRPGGSGELFF; DNA: TGTGCCAGCAGGCGGCCAGGAGGTAGCGGGGAGCTGTTTTTT
D: .; V: TRBV6-5; size: many; J: TRBJ2-4; CDR3: CASSRRVGAPNIQYF; DNA: TGTGCCAGCAGCCGTCGCGTTGGGGCCCCAAACATTCAGTACTTC
D: .; V: TRBV5-1; size: many; J: TRBJ2-2; CDR3: CASTPGQNTGELFF; DNA: TGCGCCAGCACGCCGGGACAGAACACCGGGGAGCTGTTTTTT
D: .; V: TRBV5-1; size: many; J: TRBJ2-3; CDR3: CASSLAFTDTQYF; DNA: TGCGCCAGCAGCTTGGCCTTCACAGATACGCAGTATTTT
D: TRBD2; V: TRBV28; size: many; J: TRBJ2-7; CDR3: CASKPPLAGAGEQYF; DNA: TGTGCCAGCAAACCCCCGCTAGCGGGAGCGGGGGAGCAGTACTTC
D: .; V: TRBV28; size: many; J: TRBJ2-7; CDR3: CASSLRDSFYEQYF; DNA: TGTGCCAGCAGCCTAAGGGACTCCTTCTACGAGCAGTACTTC
D: .; V: TRBV5-4; size: many; J: TRBJ2-2; CDR3: CASSGMRNTGELFF; DNA: TGTGCCAGCAGCGGGATGCGGAACACCGGGGAGCTGTTTTTT
D: TRBD2; V: TRBV30; size: few; J: TRBJ2-1; CDR3: CAWSSKREPFF; DNA: TGTGCCTGGAGTAGTAAGCGGGAGCCGTTCTTC
D: .; V: TRBV2; size: few; J: TRBJ2-6; CDR3: CASSELGRSGANVLTF; DNA: TGTGCCAGCAGTGAATTGGGGCGCTCTGGGGCCAACGTCCTGACTTTC
D: .; V: TRBV5-4; size: many; J: TRBJ2-3; CDR3: CASSLDLPSTDTQYF; DNA: TGTGCCAGCAGCTTGGACCTACCAAGCACAGATACGCAGTATTTT
D: .; V: TRBV12-3/TRBV12-4; size: .; J: TRBJ1-2; CDR3: CASSLSHNRADYGYTF; DNA: TGTGCCAGCAGTTTATCGCACAACAGGGCCGACTATGGCTACACCTTC
D: .; V: TRBV20-1; size: few; J: TRBJ1-5; CDR3: CSALSATQRRGNQPQHF; DNA: TGCAGTGCCCTTTCGGCTACCCAGCGCAGGGGCAATCAGCCCCAGCATTTT
D: .; V: TRBV29-1; size: many; J: TRBJ1-5; CDR3: CSVVDGWNQPQHF; DNA: TGCAGCGTCGTGGACGGGTGGAATCAGCCCCAGCATTTT
D: .; V: TRBV29-1; size: many; J: TRBJ2-1; CDR3: CSVVSPGDEQFF; DNA: TGCAGCGTTGTATCGCCGGGGGATGAGCAGTTCTTC
D: .; V: TRBV11-1; size: many; J: TRBJ2-3; CDR3: CASSLFTTTTTDTQYF; DNA: TGTGCCAGCAGCCTATTTACTACCACAACCACAGATACGCAGTATTTT
D: TRBD1; V: TRBV25-1; size: many; J: TRBJ1-1; CDR3: CASSAQGAAEAFF; DNA: TGTGCCAGCAGTGCCCAGGGGGCCGCTGAAGCTTTCTTT
D: .; V: TRBV28; size: many; J: TRBJ2-5; CDR3: CASSFTVQETQYF; DNA: TGTGCCAGCAGTTTCACGGTTCAAGAGACCCAGTACTTC
D: TRBD2; V: TRBV13; size: few; J: TRBJ2-5; CDR3: CASSRGGVETQYF; DNA: TGTGCCAGCAGCCGGGGGGGTGTCGAGACCCAGTACTTC
D: .; V: TRBV19; size: .; J: TRBJ1-5; CDR3: CASATGKWDSNQPQHF; DNA: TGTGCCAGTGCAACAGGGAAGTGGGATAGCAATCAGCCCCAGCATTTT
D: .; V: TRBV7-8; size: many; J: TRBJ1-4; CDR3: CASSLGGALGEKLFF; DNA: TGTGCCAGCAGCTTAGGGGGGGCCTTAGGTGAAAAACTGTTTTTT
D: TRBD1; V: TRBV11-2; size: many; J: TRBJ2-1; CDR3: CASSPRQGPYNEQFF; DNA: TGTGCCAGCAGCCCGAGACAGGGACCCTACAATGAGCAGTTCTTC
D: TRBD1; V: TRBV6-6; size: many; J: TRBJ1-5; CDR3: CASSTQGGQPQHF; DNA: TGTGCCAGCAGTACCCAGGGGGGTCAGCCCCAGCATTTT
D: .; V: TRBV10-3; size: many; J: TRBJ1-1; CDR3: CASKYFTEAFF; DNA: TGTGCCTCCAAATACTTCACTGAAGCTTTCTTT
D: .; V: TRBV3-1; size: few; J: TRBJ2-1; CDR3: CASSRTIPGDLSNEQFF; DNA: TGTGCCAGCAGCCGTACCATACCGGGAGACTTGTCCAATGAGCAGTTCTTC
D: .; V: TRBV7-9; size: many; J: TRBJ1-1; CDR3: CASSLRIENTEAFF; DNA: TGTGCCAGCAGCTTGAGGATAGAAAACACTGAAGCTTTCTTT
D: TRBD2; V: TRBV3-1; size: many; J: TRBJ2-7; CDR3: CASSPQRGAYEQYF; DNA: TGTGCCAGCAGCCCCCAGCGGGGGGCCTACGAGCAGTACTTC
D: .; V: TRBV9; size: many; J: TRBJ2-5; CDR3: CASSDGVQETQYF; DNA: TGTGCCAGCAGCGACGGGGTTCAAGAGACCCAGTACTTC
D: .; V: TRBV28; size: few; J: TRBJ2-7; CDR3: CASSPREGPYEQYF; DNA: TGTGCCAGCAGCCCCAGGGAAGGGCCTTACGAGCAGTACTTC
D: .; V: TRBV29-1; size: many; J: TRBJ2-7; CDR3: CSVEGYRYEQYF; DNA: TGCAGCGTTGAGGGATACAGGTACGAGCAGTACTTC
D: .; V: TRBV11-2; size: .; J: TRBJ2-1; CDR3: CASSSLQRVEQFF; DNA: TGTGCCAGCAGCTCCCTACAGCGGGTAGAGCAGTTCTTC
D: TRBD1; V: TRBV7-2; size: .; J: TRBJ1-2; CDR3: CASSTPGTGKMRAGGYGYTF; DNA: TGTGCCAGCAGCACCCCAGGGACAGGGAAAATGAGAGCCGGGGGGTATGGCTACACCTTC
D: .; V: TRBV6-2/TRBV6-3; size: many; J: TRBJ2-3; CDR3: CASSYEGPRFTDTQYF; DNA: TGTGCCAGCAGTTACGAGGGACCAAGATTCACAGATACGCAGTATTTT
D: .; V: TRBV20-1; size: .; J: TRBJ2-7; CDR3: CSASRTNYEQYF; DNA: TGCAGTGCTAGCAGGACCAACTACGAGCAGTACTTC
D: TRBD1; V: TRBV20-1; size: many; J: TRBJ1-1; CDR3: CSARQTGGTEAFF; DNA: TGCAGTGCCAGACAGACAGGGGGCACTGAAGCTTTCTTT